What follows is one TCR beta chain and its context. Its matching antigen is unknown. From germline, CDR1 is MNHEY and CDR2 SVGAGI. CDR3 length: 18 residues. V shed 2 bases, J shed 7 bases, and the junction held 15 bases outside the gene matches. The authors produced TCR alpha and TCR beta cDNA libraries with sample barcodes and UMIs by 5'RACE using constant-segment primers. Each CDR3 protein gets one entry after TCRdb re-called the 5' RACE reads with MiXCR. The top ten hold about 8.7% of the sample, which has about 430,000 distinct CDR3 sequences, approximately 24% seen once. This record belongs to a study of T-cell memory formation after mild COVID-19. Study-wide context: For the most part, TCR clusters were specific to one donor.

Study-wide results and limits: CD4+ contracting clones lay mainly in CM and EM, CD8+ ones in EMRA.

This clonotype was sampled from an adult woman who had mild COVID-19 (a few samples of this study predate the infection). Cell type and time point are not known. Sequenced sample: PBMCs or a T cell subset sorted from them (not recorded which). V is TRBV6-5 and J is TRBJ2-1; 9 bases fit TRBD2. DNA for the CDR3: TGTGCCAGCAGTTACGAGGGGCTGGCGGGGGGGCGTAGAAATGAGCAGTTCTTC. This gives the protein CASSYEGLAGGRRNEQFF.